This is a list of T cell receptor beta chains from one sample in a study of blood T cell repertoires in COVID-19. The method was immunoSEQ multiplex PCR; TCRdb's version includes in-frame clones alone and lacks a portion of them. The table includes fewer than 200,000 clones, approximately 91% detected once. Input material: peripheral blood. The receptors originated from a man in his late teens or twenties with COVID-19, enrolled during active disease. Both conserved end residues are part of each CDR3. D genes are given only for firm matches. A clone size is listed for some rows: how often the clone was seen (once, few, many), or a class if it is expanded.

V gene,D gene,clone size,J gene,CDR3 DNA,CDR3 protein
TRBV19,NA,few,TRBJ1-3,TGTGCCAGTACGCCTCGGGACATTTCTGGGAACACCATATATTTT,CASTPRDISGNTIYF
TRBV27,NA,NA,TRBJ1-5,TGTGCCAGCAGTCTGAGACACCCGAATCAGCCCCAGCATTTT,CASSLRHPNQPQHF
TRBV28,TRBD1,NA,TRBJ1-1,TGTGCCAGCAGACAAGGGGTACAGGGGGTGAACACTGAAGCTTTCTTT,CASRQGVQGVNTEAFF
TRBV27,NA,once,TRBJ2-3,TGTGCCAGCAGTTCCACAGCCTTTAGCACAGATACGCAGTATTTT,CASSSTAFSTDTQYF
TRBV15,TRBD1,NA,TRBJ2-5,TGTGCCACCAGCCCTCCCGGGACAGGGATAGAGACCCAGTACTTC,CATSPPGTGIETQYF
TRBV24-1,NA,NA,TRBJ2-1,TGTGCCACCAGTGATTCCCTTCGGCAGGAATCGAATGAGCAGTTCTTC,CATSDSLRQESNEQFF
TRBV25-1,TRBD2,NA,TRBJ2-7,TGTGCCAGCAGTGAATCTAGCGGGATCTCCTACGAGCAGTACTTC,CASSESSGISYEQYF
TRBV6-5,NA,NA,TRBJ2-3,TGTGCCAGCAGTTACGGGGGCAAGGGTACGCAGTATTTT,CASSYGGKGTQYF
TRBV10-3,NA,NA,TRBJ2-7,TGTGCCATCAGTGGGGGACTGATCTCCTACGAGCAGTACTTC,CAISGGLISYEQYF
TRBV10-3,TRBD2,NA,TRBJ2-1,TGTGCCATCAGTGAGCGGCTAGCGGGAGGGAATGAGCAGTTCTTC,CAISERLAGGNEQFF
TRBV12-3/TRBV12-4,TRBD1,NA,TRBJ1-6,TGTGCCAGCAGTTCGGACAGGGTGACACCCCTCCACTTT,CASSSDRVTPLHF
TRBV7-2,TRBD2,NA,TRBJ2-1,TGTGCCAGCAGCCTTAGCGGGCCCTACAATGAGCAGTTCTTC,CASSLSGPYNEQFF
TRBV19,TRBD2,NA,TRBJ2-1,TGTGCCAGTAGTATCCTAGCGGGAGGAGGGGAGCAGTTCTTC,CASSILAGGGEQFF
TRBV6-6,TRBD2,NA,TRBJ2-7,TGTGCCAGCAGCCGACTAGCGGTATCTCTCGGCTCCTACGAGCAGTACTTC,CASSRLAVSLGSYEQYF
TRBV5-1,NA,NA,TRBJ1-2,TGCGCCAGCAGCTTGCCCGGCAGGGAAAATGGCTACACCTTC,CASSLPGRENGYTF
TRBV2,NA,NA,TRBJ2-7,TGTGCCAGCAGTGAAGGCGTGCAGGGCCCCCTGAACTACGAGCAGTACTTC,CASSEGVQGPLNYEQYF
TRBV15,TRBD2,NA,TRBJ2-4,TGTGCCTCTGGGGCGGGAGGGCTAGCCAAAAACATTCAGTACTTC,CASGAGGLAKNIQYF
TRBV18,NA,NA,TRBJ2-4,TGTGCCAGCTCACCAACCGGGGGTAATATAGCCAAAAACATTCAGTACTTC,CASSPTGGNIAKNIQYF
TRBV18,TRBD1,NA,TRBJ1-5,TGTGCCAGCTCACCTGACAGGGGACATCAGCCCCAGCATTTT,CASSPDRGHQPQHF
TRBV6-6,TRBD1,NA,TRBJ1-5,TGTGCCAGCAGTTATGCCAGGGGGCGGATTCAGCCCCAGCATTTT,CASSYARGRIQPQHF
TRBV4-3,NA,NA,TRBJ2-4,TGCGCCAGCAGCCAAGTCGGAGGGATGGACATTCAGTACTTC,CASSQVGGMDIQYF
TRBV19,TRBD2,NA,TRBJ2-2,TGTGCCAGTAGTACCCGACTAGCGGGGAACACCGGGGAGCTGTTTTTT,CASSTRLAGNTGELFF